Below, 10 T cell receptor beta chains from the same sample are listed, as sequenced in a study of blood T cell repertoires in COVID-19. Some clones are missing from TCRdb's copy, which holds only in-frame ones; the method was immunoSEQ multiplex PCR. The table includes 130,000 to 150,000 clones, almost 80% detected once. The sample consisted of peripheral blood. The origin of the receptors is a man between 50 and 59 years old with active or convalescent COVID-19.

The V call is TRBV2, the J call TRBJ1-1; D is ambiguous. With 1 base removed from V and 4 bases from J, the gap between germline ends came to 7 bases. Per the germline V gene, CDR1 is SNHLY and CDR2 is FYNNEI. CDR3 length: 13 amino acids. In DNA, the CDR3 is TGTGCCAGCAGTGAAGGAGCGATCACTGAAGCTTTCTTT. Translated, it gives CASSEGAITEAFF. Full variable domain (outside the CDR3, taken from reference TRBV2 and TRBJ1-1): EPEVTQTPSHQVTQMGQEVILRCVPISNHLYFYWYRQILGQKVEFLVSFYNNEISEKSEIFDDQFSVERPDGSNFTLKIRSTKLEDSAMYFCASSEGAITEAFFGQGTRLTVV.

The rearrangement uses TRBV29-1 and TRBJ1-1, with D unresolved. The CDR3 runs to 13 residues. V was trimmed by 3 bases and J by 4 bases, leaving 12 bases between them. The germline V gene encodes CDR1 SQVTM and CDR2 ANQGSEA. In nucleotides, the CDR3 is TGCAGCGTTGAGGGCAGGCTGCGCACTGAAGCTTTCTTT. Translated, it gives CSVEGRLRTEAFF. Combining the CDR3 with reference TRBV29-1 and TRBJ1-1 gives the whole variable domain SAVISQKPSRDICQRGTSLTIQCQVDSQVTMMFWYRQQPGQSLTLIATANQGSEATYESGFVIDKFPISRPNLTFSTLTVSNMSPEDSSIYLCSVEGRLRTEAFFGQGTRLTVV.

The rearrangement links TRBV19 to TRBJ2-7; the match to TRBD1 covers 9 bases. V was clipped by 5 bases and J by 7 bases; unmatched bases: 18. The CDR3 has 17 amino acids. In germline, CDR1 is LNHDA, CDR2 SQIVND (reference sequence). The CDR3 nucleotides read TGTGCCAGTAGTCTGGGGTGGACCGGGACAGGGTTTGGAGAGCAGTACTTC. Protein sequence: CASSLGWTGTGFGEQYF.

This rearrangement joins TRBV2 to TRBJ2-3; TRBD2 aligns across 8 bases. This CDR3 region has 14 residues. V lost 6 bases and J lost 2; bases outside the gene matches: 4. Germline V lookup: CDR1 SNHLY, CDR2 FYNNEI. The CDR3 is CASRPLAATDTQYF. The CDR3 DNA is TGTGCCAGCAGGCCACTAGCGGCCACAGATACGCAGTATTTT.

This chain joins TRBV28 and TRBJ2-3; the D gene is possibly TRBD2 (5 bases). The ends were cut back, 5 bases at V and 2 bases at J, with 8 bases in the middle. CDR1 is MDHEN, CDR2 SYDVKM, per germline. The CDR3 is 13 amino acids. CDR3 sequence: CASSRRDTDTQYF. DNA for the CDR3: TGTGCCAGCAGTCGACGGGACACAGATACGCAGTATTTT.

This clone was found once. The V and J genes are TRBV7-8 and TRBJ2-7; TRBD2 matches 8 bases. V dropped 5 bases and J dropped 6; count of bases not matched to a gene: 12. The germline CDR1 and CDR2 sequences are SGHVS and FQNEAQ. The CDR3 runs 15 residues. The CDR3 loop is CASSLLAGGGTEQYF. The CDR3 DNA follows: TGTGCCAGCAGCCTTCTAGCGGGTGGGGGGACCGAGCAGTACTTC.

Here the CDR3 DNA reads TGTGCCAGCAGCATTGGACAGGGGGCGTTAGGCTATGAGCAGTTCTTC. As protein: CASSIGQGALGYEQFF. The chain has TRBV7-6 and TRBJ2-1, with 11 bases fitting TRBD1. The CDR3 has 16 amino acids. With V trimmed by 5 bases and J by 8 bases, 11 bases remained unmatched. Germline V gene lookup returns CDR1 SGHVS and CDR2 FNYEAQ.

This chain joins TRBV27 and TRBJ2-1; TRBD2 aligns across 11 bases. This CDR3 comprises 16 residues. Germline lookup yields CDR1 MNHEY and CDR2 SMNVEV (reference sequence). V dropped 4 bases and J dropped 7; count of bases not matched to a gene: 9. The CDR3 region has the DNA TGTGCCAGCAGTTCACGGACTAGCGGGCCACCTAATGAGCAGTTCTTC. Protein product: CASSSRTSGPPNEQFF.

The V gene is TRBV9, the J gene TRBJ1-6, with D maybe TRBD1 (6 bases). Germline V CDR1 and CDR2: SGDLS, YYNGEE. Trimming left V 3 bases short and J 8 bases short, with 9 bases between. The CDR3 extends over 13 amino acids. The CDR3, as DNA: TGTGCCAGCAGCGCCAACAGGGATTCACCCCTCCACTTT. Residues: CASSANRDSPLHF.

This chain joins TRBV7-2 and TRBJ2-1, with 12 bases identical to TRBD2. Germline V gene data show CDR1 as SGHTA and CDR2 as FQGNSA. This CDR3 contains 18 residues. V lost 2 bases to trimming and J lost 9 bases; unmatched junction nucleotides: 14. Written as DNA, the CDR3 is TGTGCCAGCAGCTTACCACAAAGGGCTAGCGGGAGGGCCGCTGAGCAGTTCTTC. Residues: CASSLPQRASGRAAEQFF. Using reference TRBV7-2 and TRBJ2-1 for the parts outside the CDR3, the full variable domain is GAGVSQSPSNKVTEKGKDVELRCDPISGHTALYWYRQSLGQGLEFLIYFQGNSAPDKSGLPSDRFSAERTGGSVSTLTIQRTQQEDSAVYLCASSLPQRASGRAAEQFFGPGTRLTVL.